The present entry profiles one TCR beta chain with its context. This record belongs to a study of blood T cell repertoires in COVID-19. Across the whole study: The origin of the acute and convalescent COVID-19 samples was the United States, Italy and Spain. T cells, B-cell-depleted T cells, or PBMCs provided the cDNA or gDNA that served as material.

Trimming removed 6 bases from V and 5 bases from J, with 10 bases in between. Per the germline V gene, CDR1 is SEHNR and CDR2 is FQNEAQ (reference sequence). The CDR3 loop spans 13 amino acids. Under the authors' procedure: Estimation of nucleated cell counts was performed using reference gene primer amplification. Libraries were prepared by immunoSEQ multiplex PCR; TCRdb keeps only in-frame clonotypes and omits some of them. The D gene and trimming were derived from the DNA, and the V and J assignments and clone size from that table. The table shows 170,000 or so clones, with around 84% occurring only once.

Sample: peripheral blood. The rearrangement uses TRBV7-9 and TRBJ2-2, with D perhaps matching TRBD1 (7 bases). The sequence came from a man aged 45-65 years with active or convalescent COVID-19. CDR3 in amino acids: CASREGATGELFF. The DNA for the CDR3 is TGTGCCAGCAGGGAGGGGGCTACCGGGGAGCTGTTTTTT.